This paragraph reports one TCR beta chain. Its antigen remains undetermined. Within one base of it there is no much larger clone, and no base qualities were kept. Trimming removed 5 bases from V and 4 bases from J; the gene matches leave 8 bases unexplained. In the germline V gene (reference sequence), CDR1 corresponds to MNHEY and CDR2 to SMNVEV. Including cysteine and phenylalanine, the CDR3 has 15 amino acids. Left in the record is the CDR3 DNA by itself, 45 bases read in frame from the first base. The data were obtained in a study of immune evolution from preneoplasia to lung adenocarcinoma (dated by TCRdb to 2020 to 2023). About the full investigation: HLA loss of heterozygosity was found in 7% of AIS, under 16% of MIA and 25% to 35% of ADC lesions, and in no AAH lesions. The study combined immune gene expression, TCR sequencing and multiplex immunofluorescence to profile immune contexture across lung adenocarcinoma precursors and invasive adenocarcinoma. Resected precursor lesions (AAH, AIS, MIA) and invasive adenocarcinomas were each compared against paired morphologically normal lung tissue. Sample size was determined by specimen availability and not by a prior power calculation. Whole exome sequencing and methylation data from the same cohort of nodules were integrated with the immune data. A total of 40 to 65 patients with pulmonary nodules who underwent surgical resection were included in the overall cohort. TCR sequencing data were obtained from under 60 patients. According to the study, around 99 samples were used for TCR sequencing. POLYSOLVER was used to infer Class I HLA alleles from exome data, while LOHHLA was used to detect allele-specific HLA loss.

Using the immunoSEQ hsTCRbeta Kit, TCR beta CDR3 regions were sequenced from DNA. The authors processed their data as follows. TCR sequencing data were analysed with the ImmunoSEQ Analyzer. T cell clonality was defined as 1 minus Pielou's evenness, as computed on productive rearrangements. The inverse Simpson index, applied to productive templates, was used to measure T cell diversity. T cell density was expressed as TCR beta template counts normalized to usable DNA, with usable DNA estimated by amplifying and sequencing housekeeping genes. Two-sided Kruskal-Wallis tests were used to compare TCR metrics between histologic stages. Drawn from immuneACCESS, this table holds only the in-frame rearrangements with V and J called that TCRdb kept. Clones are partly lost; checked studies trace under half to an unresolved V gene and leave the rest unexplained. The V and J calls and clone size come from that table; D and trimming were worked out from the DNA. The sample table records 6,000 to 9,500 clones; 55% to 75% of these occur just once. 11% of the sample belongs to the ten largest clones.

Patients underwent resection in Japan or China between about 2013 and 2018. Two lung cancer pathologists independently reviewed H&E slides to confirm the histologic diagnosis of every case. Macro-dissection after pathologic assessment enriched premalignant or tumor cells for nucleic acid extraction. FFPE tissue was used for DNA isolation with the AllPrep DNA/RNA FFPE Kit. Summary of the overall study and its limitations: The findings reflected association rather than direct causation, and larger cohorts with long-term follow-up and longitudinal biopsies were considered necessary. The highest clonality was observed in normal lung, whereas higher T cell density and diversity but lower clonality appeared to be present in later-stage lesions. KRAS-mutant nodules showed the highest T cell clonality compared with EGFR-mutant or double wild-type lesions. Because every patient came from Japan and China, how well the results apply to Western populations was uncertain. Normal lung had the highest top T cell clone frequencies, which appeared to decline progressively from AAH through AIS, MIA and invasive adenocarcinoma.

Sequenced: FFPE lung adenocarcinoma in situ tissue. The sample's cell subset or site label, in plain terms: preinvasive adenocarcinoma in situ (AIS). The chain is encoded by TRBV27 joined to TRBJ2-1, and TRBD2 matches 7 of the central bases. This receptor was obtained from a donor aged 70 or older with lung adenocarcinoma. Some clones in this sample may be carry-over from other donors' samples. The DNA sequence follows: TGTGCCAGCAGTCCAAGACTAGCTAAATACAATGAGCAGTTCTTC. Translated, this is CASSPRLAKYNEQFF.